The clone carrying this T cell receptor (beta chain) occurred once. As yet, its antigen is unknown. Germline V lookup: CDR1 MGHRA, CDR2 YSYEKL. CDR3 size: 16 residues. Losses at the gene ends were 1 base for V and 1 base for J; bases not matched to a gene: 4. This record comes from a study of cytomegalovirus exposure and HLA in healthy donors. The PCR used 60 Vbeta and 13 Jbeta primers. Clones were sequenced by immunoSEQ multiplex PCR, and TCRdb holds only the in-frame ones, with some missing. The data contain over 150,000 clones, approximately 80% of them singletons. General study points: Later analysis identified several of the most significant clusters that appeared linked to common viral pathogens. Later analysis showed TCR association rates varying by HLA locus, highest for DRB1 and lowest for HLA-C.

The sample comprised PBMCs. The chain is built from TRBV4-1 and TRBJ2-5, with 9 bases fitting TRBD2. The clonotype comes from a male donor in good health and CMV-seronegative. The CDR3 protein is CASSQGPSGAQETQYF. The CDR3 region has the DNA TGCGCCAGCAGCCAAGGGCCTAGCGGGGCCCAAGAGACCCAGTACTTC.